This passage covers 13 T cell receptor beta chains from one sample sequenced in a study of T cells after yellow fever vaccination. TCRdb passed the 5' RACE reads through MiXCR, listing each CDR3 protein once. The sample contains 500,000 to 550,000 distinct CDR3 sequences, 21% of which appear only once. This specimen was PBMCs, taken about 21 days after the first yellow fever vaccination. The receptors originated from a man aged 18 to 29 who received the YFV17D yellow fever vaccine.

This clonotype was picked up many times. This rearrangement joins TRBV2 to TRBJ2-2; D is possibly TRBD1 or TRBD2 (5 bases each). CDR1 and CDR2 (germline): SNHLY, FYNNEI. With 2 bases removed from V and 9 bases from J, the gap between germline ends came to 13 bases. The CDR3 covers 14 residues. For the CDR3, the DNA is TGTGCCAGCAGTGAATCGGTGGGGGACCGGGAGCTGTTTTTT. Protein product: CASSESVGDRELFF.

The chain is built from TRBV30 and TRBJ1-5; unclear D gene. CDR3 length equals 12 residues. The V and J ends lost 5 bases and 5 bases respectively, with 10 bases between them. The germline CDR1 and CDR2 sequences are GTSNPN and SVGIG (reference sequence). The CDR3 reads CAWGPGDQPQHF. CDR3 nucleotide sequence: TGTGCCTGGGGCCCTGGGGATCAGCCCCAGCATTTT.

This clonotype was recorded a few times. The chain has TRBV30 and TRBJ2-7, with D unclear. The CDR3 contains 13 residues. In germline, CDR1 is GTSNPN, CDR2 SVGIG (reference sequence). Trimming left V 7 bases short and J 0 bases short, with 13 bases between. CDR3 loop: CASSDSFSYEQYF. CDR3 nucleotide sequence: TGTGCCTCGTCCGACTCGTTCTCCTACGAGCAGTACTTC.

The chain couples TRBV20-1 to TRBJ1-6, with D hard to call. Germline CDR1 and CDR2: DFQATT and SNEGSKA (reference sequence). This CDR3 is built from 12 residues. The ends were cut back, 6 bases at V and 6 bases at J, with 9 bases in the middle. In DNA, the CDR3 is TGCAGTGCCACAGCTACTAATTCACCCCTCCACTTT. Translated, it gives CSATATNSPLHF.

V and J are TRBV4-2 and TRBJ2-7; tentative D call: TRBD1 (5 bases). Germline values: CDR1 LGHNA, CDR2 YNFKEQ. Between the trimmed V and J ends, which lost 0 bases and 2 bases, there was a span of 14 bases. The CDR3 totals 16 residues. The CDR3 loop reads CASSQETGHPTYEQYF. CDR3 nucleotide sequence: TGTGCCAGCAGCCAAGAAACAGGTCATCCCACCTACGAGCAGTACTTC.

This clonotype was found a few times. The chain employs TRBV6-1 and TRBJ2-7; 7 bases are a match to TRBD1. The CDR3 is 15 residues long. V dropped 5 bases and J dropped 3; count of bases not matched to a gene: 10. The germline gives CDR1 MNHNS, CDR2 SASEGT. CDR3 in amino acids: CASSPAGTAFYEQYF. In DNA, the CDR3 is TGTGCCAGCAGTCCCGCCGGGACAGCCTTCTACGAGCAGTACTTC.

The gene calls are TRBV27 and TRBJ1-1; D ambiguous. This CDR3 contains 13 residues. V was shortened by 5 bases and J by 10 bases, with 17 bases between the two germline ends. CDR1 is MNHEY, CDR2 SMNVEV, per germline (reference sequence). CDR3 nucleotides: TGTGCCAGCAGTCCCTTCCAGCCTCATCGAGCTTTCTTT. Translated, it gives CASSPFQPHRAFF.

The CDR3 DNA follows: TGCGCCAGCAGCCAAGATAGGGGGGCCGCGCTATCGTACAATGAGCAGTTCTTC. It encodes CASSQDRGAALSYNEQFF. The chain has TRBV4-3 and TRBJ2-1, with D possibly called TRBD1 or TRBD2 (6 bases each). Per germline, CDR1 LGHNA and CDR2 YSLEER. The CDR3 length is 18 residues. V was trimmed by 0 bases and J by 4 bases, leaving 19 bases between them.

Many counts were recorded for this clonotype. The chain uses TRBV7-3 and TRBJ1-1, with unresolved D. CDR3 size: 17 residues. V shed 2 bases and J shed 5 bases, with 21 bases lying between them. CDR1 is SGHTA, CDR2 FQGTGA, per germline. The CDR3 is CASSLGVSGPGGTEAFF. CDR3 in DNA: TGTGCCAGCAGCTTAGGGGTGTCAGGTCCTGGAGGGACTGAAGCTTTCTTT.

This clonotype occurred a few times. The chain carries TRBV5-1 and TRBJ2-3; 10 bases align to TRBD2. Trimming at V came to 0 bases and at J to 15 bases, leaving 7 bases not matched to a gene. The CDR3 runs 13 residues. Germline CDR1 reads SGHRS; CDR2 reads YFSETQ. In DNA form, the CDR3 reads TGCGCCAGCAGCTTGGAACTAGCGGGGCCCGCCTATTTT. Its translation is CASSLELAGPAYF.

The rearrangement joins TRBV9 to TRBJ2-7; 11 bases fit TRBD2. After removal of 0 bases from V and 2 bases from J, the junction contained 10 bases not matched to a gene. Germline V CDR1 and CDR2: SGDLS, YYNGEE. The CDR3 is 18 amino acids. CDR3 DNA sequence: TGTGCCAGCAGCGTAGGTGTGACTAGCGGGGACCATACCTACGAGCAGTACTTC. Protein: CASSVGVTSGDHTYEQYF.

The chain employs TRBV4-1 and TRBJ2-3, with no clear D. Germline V gene lookup returns CDR1 MGHRA and CDR2 YSYEKL. The CDR3 runs 12 residues. Trimming cost V 4 bases and J 11 bases, with 13 bases left between them. The CDR3 sequence is CASSLAGKGQYF. The CDR3 coding sequence is TGCGCCAGCAGCCTCGCCGGAAAGGGGCAGTATTTT.

The chain links TRBV7-9 to TRBJ1-2; 7 bases fit TRBD1. After removal of 1 base from V and 4 bases from J, the junction contained 12 bases not matched to a gene. Germline V gene sequence: CDR1 SEHNR, CDR2 FQNEAQ (reference sequence). There are 17 residues in the CDR3. This chain's CDR3 is CASSLVRGRDTGYGYTF. The CDR3 DNA sequence: TGTGCCAGCAGCTTAGTAAGGGGGCGAGATACTGGCTATGGCTACACCTTC.